This entry lists 14 T cell receptor beta chains sequenced from one sample in a study of T cell changes during pregnancy in multiple sclerosis. Generated by immunoSEQ multiplex PCR, the TCRdb table keeps only in-frame clones and is missing some. The sample lists about 69,000 clones, about 88% occurring once. Source: peripheral blood, taken before pregnancy. These receptors were collected from a female donor with multiple sclerosis, enrolled in a pregnancy study.

The chain combines TRBV6-4 with TRBJ2-1; 10 bases are shared with TRBD1. V shed 2 bases and J 4 bases; nucleotides not matched to a gene: 2. The CDR3 consists of 15 residues. Germline V gene data show CDR1 as MRHNA and CDR2 as SNTAGT. For the CDR3, the DNA is TGTGCCAGCAGTGACGGACAGGGGGATTACAATGAGCAGTTCTTC. Translation gives CASSDGQGDYNEQFF.

The CDR3 region has the DNA TGCGCCAGCAGCAGGACAGTACTAGCGGGTGATACGCAGTATTTT. As protein: CASSRTVLAGDTQYF. V usage is TRBV5-1 and J usage is TRBJ2-3, with 9 bases lining up with TRBD2. With 4 bases clipped from V and 6 bases from J, the junction kept 9 bases outside the gene matches. Germline lookup yields CDR1 SGHRS and CDR2 YFSETQ. The CDR3 consists of 15 residues.

J is TRBJ2-7 and V is TRBV7-2; D is undetermined. The CDR3 has 13 residues. Germline V CDR1 and CDR2: SGHTA, FQGNSA. V lost 4 bases, J lost 2 bases, and 9 bases lay in between. The CDR3 DNA sequence: TGTGCCAGCAGCTATCAGGAAACCTACGAGCAGTACTTC. This gives the protein CASSYQETYEQYF.

This clone was observed a few times. V is TRBV9 and J is TRBJ1-2; a weak D match, TRBD1 (6 bases). CDR3 size: 17 residues. From germline, CDR1 is SGDLS and CDR2 YYNGEE. Trimming took off 3 bases at V and 4 bases at J, with 22 bases between the two ends. CDR3 protein: CASSETHRASPGYGYTF. The CDR3 DNA follows: TGTGCCAGCAGCGAGACCCACAGGGCCAGCCCTGGCTATGGCTACACCTTC.

The V and J genes are TRBV7-8 and TRBJ2-1; 8 nucleotides match TRBD2. The V segment lost 5 bases and the J segment 2 bases; nucleotides outside the gene matches: 14. The CDR3 is 18 residues long. Per germline, CDR1 SGHVS and CDR2 FQNEAQ. The CDR3 bases are TGTGCCAGCAGCCTCCGCACGGGGCTAGCGGGTACCTACAATGAGCAGTTCTTC. It specifies CASSLRTGLAGTYNEQFF.

The chain carries TRBV4-3 and TRBJ2-3; the match to TRBD2 covers 8 bases. CDR1 is LGHNA, CDR2 YSLEER, per germline. J gave up 1 base and V 6 bases, and 9 bases lay outside the gene matches. The CDR3 extends over 16 amino acids. CDR3 protein: CASRLNGGAGTDTQYF. Written as DNA, the CDR3 is TGCGCCAGCAGACTGAACGGGGGGGCGGGCACAGATACGCAGTATTTT.

The chain employs TRBV7-6 and TRBJ2-2; possibly TRBD2 for D (6 bases). Germline CDR1 SGHVS, CDR2 FNYEAQ. Trimming stripped 2 bases from V and 4 bases from J, with 8 bases between. The CDR3 extends over 14 amino acids. The CDR3 DNA follows: TGTGCCAGCAGCTTAACGCGGGGCACCGGGGAGCTGTTTTTT. It specifies CASSLTRGTGELFF.

This clone has a single count. The genes are TRBV7-8 and TRBJ2-1; 9 nucleotides align to TRBD2. The CDR3 contains 18 residues. CDR1 and CDR2 (germline): SGHVS, FQNEAQ. The J segment lost 3 bases and the V segment lost 1 base, leaving 10 bases of the junction unmatched. CDR3 nucleotide sequence: TGTGCCAGCAGCTTAGTGCGTGGCGCTAGCGGGGTCTACAATGAGCAGTTCTTC. Residues: CASSLVRGASGVYNEQFF. Variable domain in full (rest from reference TRBV7-8 and TRBJ2-1): GAGVSQSPRYKVAKRGQDVALRCDPISGHVSLFWYQQALGQGPEFLTYFQNEAQLDKSGLPSDRFFAERPEGSVSTLKIQRTQQEDSAVYLCASSLVRGASGVYNEQFFGPGTRLTVL.

The rearrangement links TRBV9 to TRBJ2-3; no clear D gene. The V gene's germline CDR1 is SGDLS and CDR2 YYNGEE. This CDR3 contains 17 residues. With 0 bases removed from V and 0 bases from J, the gap between germline ends came to 14 bases. CDR3 in DNA: TGTGCCAGCAGCGTAGCTACAACAGCCCGAAGCACAGATACGCAGTATTTT. It translates to CASSVATTARSTDTQYF.

This chain connects TRBV10-3 to TRBJ2-7; TRBD1 might be the D (6 bases). Per germline, CDR1 ENHRY and CDR2 SYGVKD. Trimming shortened V by 1 base and J by 2 bases, and 12 bases separated the two germline ends. The CDR3 runs 15 residues. CDR3 sequence (DNA): TGTGCCATCAGTGAGTTGGACAGTCCCACCTACGAGCAGTACTTC. This translates into CAISELDSPTYEQYF.

In its sample, this clone was seen a few times. The gene calls are TRBV4-3 and TRBJ2-7; 10 bases are a match to TRBD1. The CDR3 runs to 14 residues. The junction had 4 bases not matched to a gene; V was cut back by 3 bases and J by 5 bases. Germline V lookup: CDR1 LGHNA, CDR2 YSLEER. The CDR3 spells CASSQDRGINEQYF. DNA of the CDR3: TGCGCCAGCAGCCAGGACAGGGGGATCAACGAGCAGTACTTC.

CDR3 nucleotides: TGTGCCAGCAGTGCGGGGTCAGGCCAAGAGACCCAGTACTTC. It translates to CASSAGSGQETQYF. This chain connects TRBV6-1 to TRBJ2-5; tentatively, D is TRBD2 (5 bases). The germline CDR1 and CDR2 sequences are MNHNS and SASEGT. The CDR3 has 14 residues. Trimming removed 4 bases at V and 1 base at J, with 10 bases between.

V gene TRBV10-1 combines with J gene TRBJ2-2, with 14 bases matching TRBD2. Trimming took 6 bases from V and 1 from J; bases not matched to a gene: 7. The germline V gene encodes CDR1 WNHNN and CDR2 SYGVQD (reference sequence). CDR3 size: 18 residues. The CDR3 reads CASRPGLAGVRNTGELFF. Written as DNA, the CDR3 is TGCGCCAGCAGGCCGGGACTAGCGGGAGTGAGGAACACCGGGGAGCTGTTTTTT.

The chain couples TRBV6-5 to TRBJ2-3; 7 positions match TRBD1. The CDR3 is 12 amino acids. The J segment lost 2 bases and the V segment lost 11 bases, leaving 4 bases of the junction unmatched. Germline assignment: CDR1 MNHEY and CDR2 SVGAGI. CDR3 DNA sequence: TGTGCCGCGAGGGGGCTCACAGATACGCAGTATTTT. It encodes CAARGLTDTQYF.